A selection of T cell receptor beta chains follows, all from one sample in a study of blood T cell repertoires in COVID-19. Libraries were prepared by immunoSEQ multiplex PCR; TCRdb keeps only in-frame clonotypes and omits some of them. The sample consists of about 400,000 clones, nearly 90% of them appearing once. What was sequenced was PBMCs or T cells enriched from blood (not recorded which). Receptors were obtained from a woman aged 25 to 39 who had recovered from COVID-19. CDR3s include the opening cysteine and the closing phenylalanine or tryptophan. Rows give clone size only sometimes, using once, few, many, or a class for an expanded clone.

clone_size v_call cdr3_aa
NA TRBV7-9 CASSLGGNPYEQYF
NA TRBV6-2/TRBV6-3 CASSQTTGENWAGNTIYF
NA TRBV3-1/TRBV3-2 CASSQDTSTGKAFF
NA TRBV19 CASSMVAGDTYEQYF
NA TRBV9 CASSVEGVHTDTQYF
few TRBV2 CASTWQIFADTQYF
few TRBV7-3 CASSPNRGDGYTF
NA TRBV30 CAWTHRVTEAFF
few TRBV6-5 CASSYSGGTSYNEQFF
NA TRBV11-3 CASSPTPTGVREQYF
NA TRBV24-1 CATSDLTSGRAGEQFF
NA TRBV7-2 CASSLAGANYEQYF
few TRBV7-3 CASSQRTANNEQFF
NA TRBV28 CASGTQGPYEQYF
NA TRBV30 CAWSVPGTRRNQPQHF
NA TRBV19 CASSMRQGIVTNEKLFF
NA TRBV28 CASSLWGGGSNQPQHF
NA TRBV7-2 CASRITGRAGELFF
NA TRBV14 CASSQDPGQRMTGELFF
once TRBV7-2 CASSLQVNQPQHF
NA TRBV13 CASSSLDRPQETQYF
NA TRBV11-2 CASSLPQGANEKLFF
NA TRBV6-1 CASSDRDRVSEKLFF
NA TRBV12-5 CASGLRQPGLEAFF
once TRBV5-1 CASSPKLQGQGTGELFF
once TRBV4-3 CASSQDIGTDTQYF
NA TRBV7-2 CASSLSSTQYF